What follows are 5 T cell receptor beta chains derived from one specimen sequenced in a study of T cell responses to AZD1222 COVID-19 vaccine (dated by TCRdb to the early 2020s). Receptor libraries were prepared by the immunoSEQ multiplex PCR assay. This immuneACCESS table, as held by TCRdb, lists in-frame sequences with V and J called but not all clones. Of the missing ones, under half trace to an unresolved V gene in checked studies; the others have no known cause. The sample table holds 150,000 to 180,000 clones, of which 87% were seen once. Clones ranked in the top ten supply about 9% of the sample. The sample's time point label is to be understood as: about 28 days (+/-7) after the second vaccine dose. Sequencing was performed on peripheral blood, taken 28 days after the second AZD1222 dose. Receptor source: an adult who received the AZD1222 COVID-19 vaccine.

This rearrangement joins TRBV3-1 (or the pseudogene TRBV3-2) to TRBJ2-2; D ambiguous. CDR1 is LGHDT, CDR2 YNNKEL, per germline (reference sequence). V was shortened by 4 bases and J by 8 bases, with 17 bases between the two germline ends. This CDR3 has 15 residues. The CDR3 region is CASSLSAGSTGELFF. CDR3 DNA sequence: TGTGCCAGCAGCCTCAGCGCCGGGTCCACGGGGGAGCTGTTTTTT.

The CDR3 nucleotides are TGTGCCAGCAGACCGGGCCGGTCTAATTCACCCCTCCACTTT. Translating gives CASRPGRSNSPLHF. The V and J genes are TRBV27 and TRBJ1-6; no definite D call. CDR1 and CDR2 (germline): MNHEY, SMNVEV (reference sequence). V was clipped by 6 bases and J by 6 bases, with 12 bases between them. The CDR3 spans 14 residues.

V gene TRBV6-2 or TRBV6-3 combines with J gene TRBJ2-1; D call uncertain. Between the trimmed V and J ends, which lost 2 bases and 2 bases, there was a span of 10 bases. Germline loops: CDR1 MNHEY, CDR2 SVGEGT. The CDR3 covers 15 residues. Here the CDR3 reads CASSYTPATYNEQFF. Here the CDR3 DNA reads TGTGCCAGCAGTTACACCCCAGCCACCTACAATGAGCAGTTCTTC.

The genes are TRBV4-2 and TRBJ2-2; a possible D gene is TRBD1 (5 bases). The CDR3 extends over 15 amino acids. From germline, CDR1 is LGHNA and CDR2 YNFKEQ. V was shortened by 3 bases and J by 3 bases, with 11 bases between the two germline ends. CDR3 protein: CASSQGRVDTGELFF. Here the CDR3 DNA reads TGTGCCAGCAGCCAGGGCAGGGTAGACACCGGGGAGCTGTTTTTT.

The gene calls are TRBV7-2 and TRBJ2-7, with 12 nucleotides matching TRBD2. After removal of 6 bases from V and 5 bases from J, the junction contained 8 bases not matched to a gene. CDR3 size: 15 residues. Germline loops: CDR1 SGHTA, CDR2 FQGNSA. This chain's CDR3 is CASSIGLAGRNEQYF. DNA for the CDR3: TGTGCCAGCAGTATCGGACTAGCGGGACGGAACGAGCAGTACTTC.